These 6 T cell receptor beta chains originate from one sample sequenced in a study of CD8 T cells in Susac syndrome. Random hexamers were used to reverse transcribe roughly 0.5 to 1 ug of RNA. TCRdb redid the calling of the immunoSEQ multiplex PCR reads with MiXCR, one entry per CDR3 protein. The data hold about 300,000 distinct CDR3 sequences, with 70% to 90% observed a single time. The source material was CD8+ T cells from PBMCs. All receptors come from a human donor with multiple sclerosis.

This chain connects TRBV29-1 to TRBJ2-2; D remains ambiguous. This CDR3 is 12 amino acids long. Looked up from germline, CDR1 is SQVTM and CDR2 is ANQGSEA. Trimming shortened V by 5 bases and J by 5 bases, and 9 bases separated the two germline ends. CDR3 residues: CSVTHWTGELFF. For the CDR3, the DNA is TGCAGCGTTACCCACTGGACCGGGGAGCTGTTTTTT.

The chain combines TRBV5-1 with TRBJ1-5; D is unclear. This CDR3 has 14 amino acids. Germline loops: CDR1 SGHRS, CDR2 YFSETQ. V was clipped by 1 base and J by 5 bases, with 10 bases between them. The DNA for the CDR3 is TGCGCCAGCAGCTTGAGGACGGACTATCAGCCCCAGCATTTT. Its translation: CASSLRTDYQPQHF.

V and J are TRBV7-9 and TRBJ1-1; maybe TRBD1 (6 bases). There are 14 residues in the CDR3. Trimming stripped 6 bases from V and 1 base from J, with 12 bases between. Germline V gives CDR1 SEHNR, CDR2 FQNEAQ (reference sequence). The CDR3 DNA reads TGTGCCAGCAGGCCTTCGACAGGGAACACTGAAGCTTTCTTT. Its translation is CASRPSTGNTEAFF. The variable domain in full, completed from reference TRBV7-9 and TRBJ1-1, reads DTGVSQNPRHKITKRGQNVTFRCDPISEHNRLYWYRQTLGQGPEFLTYFQNEAQLEKSRLLSDRFSAERPKGSFSTLEIQRTEQGDSAMYLCASRPSTGNTEAFFGQGTRLTVV.

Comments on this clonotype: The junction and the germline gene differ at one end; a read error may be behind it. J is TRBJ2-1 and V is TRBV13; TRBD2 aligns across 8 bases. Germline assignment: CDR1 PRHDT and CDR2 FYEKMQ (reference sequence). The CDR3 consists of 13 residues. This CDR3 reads CASSLGTSEFLVF. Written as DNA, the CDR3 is TGTGCCAGCAGCCTTGGGACTAGTGAATTCTTGGTCTTC.

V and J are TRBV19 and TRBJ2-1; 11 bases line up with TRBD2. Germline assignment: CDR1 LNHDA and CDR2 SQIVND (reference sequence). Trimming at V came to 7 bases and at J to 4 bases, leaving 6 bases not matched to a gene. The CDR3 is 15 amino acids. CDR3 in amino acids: CASTKGTSGYNEQFF. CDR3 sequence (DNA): TGTGCCAGTACCAAAGGGACTAGCGGTTACAATGAGCAGTTCTTC.

The CDR3 coding sequence is TGCGCCAGCAGCCAAGCACACAACATGGGGGAGACCCAGTACTTC. This translates into CASSQAHNMGETQYF. This chain connects TRBV4-1 to TRBJ2-5, with unresolved D. Germline V gene sequence: CDR1 MGHRA, CDR2 YSYEKL. The CDR3 contains 15 residues. V dropped 1 base and J dropped 5 bases, with 14 bases sitting between them.